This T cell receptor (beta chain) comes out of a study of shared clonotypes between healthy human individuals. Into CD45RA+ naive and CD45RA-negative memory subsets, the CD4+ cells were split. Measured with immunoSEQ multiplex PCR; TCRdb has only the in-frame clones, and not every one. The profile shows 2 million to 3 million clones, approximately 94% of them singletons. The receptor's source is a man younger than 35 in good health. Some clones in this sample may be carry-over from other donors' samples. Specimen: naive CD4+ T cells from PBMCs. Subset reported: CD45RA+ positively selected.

The CDR3 nucleotides read TGTGCCAGCAGCTTAGTCAAAAGGGGGTACGAGCAGTACTTC. Amino acid sequence: CASSLVKRGYEQYF. This sequence joins TRBV11-2 and TRBJ2-7, with D possibly matching TRBD1 (6 bases). Germline loops: CDR1 SGHAT, CDR2 FQNNGV. The CDR3 runs 14 residues. Trimming removed 1 base at V and 4 bases at J, with 11 bases between.